Listed below are T cell receptor beta chains from one sample, sequenced in a study of T-cell reconstitution after alpha-beta-depleted transplantation in children. TCRdb ran MiXCR on the PCR reads and lists one entry per CDR3 protein. The repertoire has some 300,000 distinct CDR3 sequences, 6.5% to 9% of them found once; the top ten carry approximately 9.6%. Sample: peripheral blood, taken 360 days after TCRalphabeta/CD19-depleted stem cell transplant. All receptors come from a female patient aged 2-9 years who had a stem cell transplant for Fanconi anemia, so the T cells may come from the graft donor. Each CDR3 is given with its conserved first and last residue. D genes are given only for firm matches. Clone sizes are given selectively: once, few, many, or a class where the clone is expanded.

size: many; V: TRBV25-1; D: TRBD1; J: TRBJ2-5; DNA: TGTGCCAGCAGTGACTTTGCAGGGGGACAAGAGACCCAGTACTTC; CDR3: CASSDFAGGQETQYF
size: .; V: TRBV20-1; D: TRBD1; J: TRBJ1-4; DNA: TGCAGTGCTAGAGAGCTGACAGGGGGGGATGAAAAACTGTTTTTT; CDR3: CSARELTGGDEKLFF
size: many; V: TRBV7-2; D: .; J: TRBJ1-2; DNA: TGTGCCAGCAGCTTAGAGGGCAGCGTCTATGGCTACACCTTC; CDR3: CASSLEGSVYGYTF
size: few; V: TRBV9; D: .; J: TRBJ2-1; DNA: TGTGCCAGCAGCGCACGACAGGGAGGGGACACCTACAATGAGCAGTTCTTC; CDR3: CASSARQGGDTYNEQFF
size: .; V: TRBV28; D: .; J: TRBJ2-7; DNA: TGTGCCACCATGACAGCCACGAGCTCCTACAAGCAGTACTTC; CDR3: CATMTATSSYKQYF
size: many; V: TRBV20-1; D: .; J: TRBJ1-2; DNA: TGCAGTGCTAGAGACACTAACTATGGCTACACCTTC; CDR3: CSARDTNYGYTF
size: few; V: TRBV6-5; D: .; J: TRBJ2-3; DNA: TGTGCCAGCAGTTATCACGGGGGATACACAGATACGCAGTATTTT; CDR3: CASSYHGGYTDTQYF
size: many; V: TRBV6-2/TRBV6-3; D: TRBD1; J: TRBJ2-1; DNA: TGTGCCAGCAGTGCCACGACAGGGTCGAATGAGCAGTTCTTC; CDR3: CASSATTGSNEQFF
size: many; V: TRBV12-3/TRBV12-4; D: .; J: TRBJ1-2; DNA: TGTGCCAGCTACATCCCGGGTCAAGGGGAAGGGGGCTACACCTTC; CDR3: CASYIPGQGEGGYTF
size: .; V: TRBV18; D: TRBD2; J: TRBJ2-7; DNA: TGTGCCAGCTCACCACGGTTCAGCGGGAGTTCCTACGAGCAGTACTTC; CDR3: CASSPRFSGSSYEQYF
size: many; V: TRBV2; D: .; J: TRBJ1-2; DNA: TGTGCCAGCAGTGAGGGTTGGGGCTACACCTTC; CDR3: CASSEGWGYTF
size: few; V: TRBV28; D: .; J: TRBJ1-2; DNA: TGTGCCAGCAGTTCGTCTCTGGGCTATGGCTACACCTTC; CDR3: CASSSSLGYGYTF
size: .; V: TRBV27; D: TRBD2; J: TRBJ2-3; DNA: TGTGCCAGCCGACTAGCGGGTAGATGGAATACGCAGTATTTT; CDR3: CASRLAGRWNTQYF
size: few; V: TRBV4-3; D: TRBD1; J: TRBJ2-5; DNA: TGCGCCAGCAGCCTCGTACCGGGACAGGGGGAGGGTGTGACCCAGTACTTC; CDR3: CASSLVPGQGEGVTQYF
size: many; V: TRBV7-3; D: .; J: TRBJ1-1; DNA: TGTGCCAGCAGCAAAACGCGGGGGAACACTGAAGCTTTCTTT; CDR3: CASSKTRGNTEAFF
size: many; V: TRBV7-3; D: .; J: TRBJ1-1; DNA: TGTGCCAGCAGCTTAGCGGTGGGCAGGGGAATTGCTGAAGCTTTCTTT; CDR3: CASSLAVGRGIAEAFF
size: many; V: TRBV29-1; D: .; J: TRBJ1-4; DNA: TGCAGCGTTGAAGGTTTTCGGTTTCCTAATGAAAAACTGTTTTTT; CDR3: CSVEGFRFPNEKLFF
size: many; V: TRBV7-9; D: .; J: TRBJ2-7; DNA: TGTGCCAGCAGCTTAGCTCAGGGTGTCCCCTACGAGCAGTACTTC; CDR3: CASSLAQGVPYEQYF
size: few; V: TRBV11-2; D: TRBD1; J: TRBJ2-3; DNA: TGTGCCAGCAGCTTAGGGGACAGGCAGCAGTATTTT; CDR3: CASSLGDRQQYF
size: many; V: TRBV15; D: .; J: TRBJ1-1; DNA: TGTGCCACCAGGGGCGTCGGATCGGCCACTGAAGCTTTCTTT; CDR3: CATRGVGSATEAFF
size: many; V: TRBV13; D: TRBD1; J: TRBJ1-6; DNA: TGTGCCAGCAGCCTCGACAGGGATAATTCACCCCTCCACTTT; CDR3: CASSLDRDNSPLHF
size: .; V: TRBV20-1; D: .; J: TRBJ1-1; DNA: TGCTGTGCTAGAGTTCCCGGGGGTGGGGGCCCCTTTAACACTGAAGCTTTCTTT; CDR3: CCARVPGGGGPFNTEAFF
size: many; V: TRBV7-9; D: TRBD2; J: TRBJ2-1; DNA: TGTGCCAGTAAGGTAGCGGGGCCGAGGCAGTTCTTC; CDR3: CASKVAGPRQFF
size: many; V: TRBV27; D: .; J: TRBJ1-2; DNA: TGTGCCAGCAGTTTCGGGGGGCGCAGCTATGGCTACACCTTC; CDR3: CASSFGGRSYGYTF
size: few; V: TRBV3-1; D: TRBD2; J: TRBJ2-5; DNA: TGTGCCAGCAGCCAAGTGGGCGTTATAGCGGGGGGGGGAGTTGAGACCCAGTACTTC; CDR3: CASSQVGVIAGGGVETQYF
size: many; V: TRBV29-1; D: TRBD2; J: TRBJ2-3; DNA: TGCAGCGTTGGATCTCTAGCGGGGGAGGATACGCAGTATTTT; CDR3: CSVGSLAGEDTQYF
size: many; V: TRBV20-1; D: TRBD2; J: TRBJ2-7; DNA: TGCAGTGCCCCAATTTGGCTAGCGGTTTCCTACGAGCAGTACTTC; CDR3: CSAPIWLAVSYEQYF
size: many; V: TRBV10-3; D: TRBD1; J: TRBJ2-7; DNA: TGTGCCATCAGTGAGGTTCCAGGGGGCGACGAGCAGTACTTC; CDR3: CAISEVPGGDEQYF
size: .; V: TRBV6-2/TRBV6-3; D: .; J: TRBJ2-1; DNA: TGTGCCAGCAGTTCCGTGTTGGTGGTTTTTTTC; CDR3: CASSSVLVVFF
size: .; V: TRBV5-1; D: .; J: TRBJ1-2; DNA: TGCGCCAGCAGCTTGGGCCCCTCGCAGCATGGCTACACCTTC; CDR3: CASSLGPSQHGYTF
size: many; V: TRBV20-1; D: TRBD2; J: TRBJ2-1; DNA: TGCAGTGCTAGAGCCGGGACTAACTCCTACAATGAGCAGTTCTTC; CDR3: CSARAGTNSYNEQFF
size: many; V: TRBV29-1; D: .; J: TRBJ1-1; DNA: TGCAGCGTTGAACAACAACGACCCGGTGAAGCTTTCTTT; CDR3: CSVEQQRPGEAFF
size: many; V: TRBV10-3; D: .; J: TRBJ2-1; DNA: TGTGCCATCGGATCAGGGGGGGTGGGCAATGAGCAGTTCTTC; CDR3: CAIGSGGVGNEQFF
size: few; V: TRBV12-3/TRBV12-4; D: .; J: TRBJ1-2; DNA: TGTGCCAGCAGTTCGGGGAGGGCAGGGGTAAACTATGGCTACACCTTC; CDR3: CASSSGRAGVNYGYTF
size: .; V: TRBV14; D: .; J: TRBJ2-7; DNA: TGTGCCAGCAGCCAAGTAACGTTTTACGAGCAGTACTTC; CDR3: CASSQVTFYEQYF
size: few; V: TRBV14; D: TRBD1; J: TRBJ2-3; DNA: TGTGCCAGCAGCCAAGATCAAACTGAGACAGGGTTGAGTACAGATACGCAGTATTTT; CDR3: CASSQDQTETGLSTDTQYF
size: many; V: TRBV5-5; D: .; J: TRBJ1-4; DNA: TGTGCCAGCAGCCGCGGGAGCGGAAATGAAAAACTGTTTTTT; CDR3: CASSRGSGNEKLFF
size: many; V: TRBV4-2; D: TRBD1; J: TRBJ2-7; DNA: TGTGCCAGCAGCCATTGGGACAGGGGGCTCTACGAGCAGTACTTC; CDR3: CASSHWDRGLYEQYF